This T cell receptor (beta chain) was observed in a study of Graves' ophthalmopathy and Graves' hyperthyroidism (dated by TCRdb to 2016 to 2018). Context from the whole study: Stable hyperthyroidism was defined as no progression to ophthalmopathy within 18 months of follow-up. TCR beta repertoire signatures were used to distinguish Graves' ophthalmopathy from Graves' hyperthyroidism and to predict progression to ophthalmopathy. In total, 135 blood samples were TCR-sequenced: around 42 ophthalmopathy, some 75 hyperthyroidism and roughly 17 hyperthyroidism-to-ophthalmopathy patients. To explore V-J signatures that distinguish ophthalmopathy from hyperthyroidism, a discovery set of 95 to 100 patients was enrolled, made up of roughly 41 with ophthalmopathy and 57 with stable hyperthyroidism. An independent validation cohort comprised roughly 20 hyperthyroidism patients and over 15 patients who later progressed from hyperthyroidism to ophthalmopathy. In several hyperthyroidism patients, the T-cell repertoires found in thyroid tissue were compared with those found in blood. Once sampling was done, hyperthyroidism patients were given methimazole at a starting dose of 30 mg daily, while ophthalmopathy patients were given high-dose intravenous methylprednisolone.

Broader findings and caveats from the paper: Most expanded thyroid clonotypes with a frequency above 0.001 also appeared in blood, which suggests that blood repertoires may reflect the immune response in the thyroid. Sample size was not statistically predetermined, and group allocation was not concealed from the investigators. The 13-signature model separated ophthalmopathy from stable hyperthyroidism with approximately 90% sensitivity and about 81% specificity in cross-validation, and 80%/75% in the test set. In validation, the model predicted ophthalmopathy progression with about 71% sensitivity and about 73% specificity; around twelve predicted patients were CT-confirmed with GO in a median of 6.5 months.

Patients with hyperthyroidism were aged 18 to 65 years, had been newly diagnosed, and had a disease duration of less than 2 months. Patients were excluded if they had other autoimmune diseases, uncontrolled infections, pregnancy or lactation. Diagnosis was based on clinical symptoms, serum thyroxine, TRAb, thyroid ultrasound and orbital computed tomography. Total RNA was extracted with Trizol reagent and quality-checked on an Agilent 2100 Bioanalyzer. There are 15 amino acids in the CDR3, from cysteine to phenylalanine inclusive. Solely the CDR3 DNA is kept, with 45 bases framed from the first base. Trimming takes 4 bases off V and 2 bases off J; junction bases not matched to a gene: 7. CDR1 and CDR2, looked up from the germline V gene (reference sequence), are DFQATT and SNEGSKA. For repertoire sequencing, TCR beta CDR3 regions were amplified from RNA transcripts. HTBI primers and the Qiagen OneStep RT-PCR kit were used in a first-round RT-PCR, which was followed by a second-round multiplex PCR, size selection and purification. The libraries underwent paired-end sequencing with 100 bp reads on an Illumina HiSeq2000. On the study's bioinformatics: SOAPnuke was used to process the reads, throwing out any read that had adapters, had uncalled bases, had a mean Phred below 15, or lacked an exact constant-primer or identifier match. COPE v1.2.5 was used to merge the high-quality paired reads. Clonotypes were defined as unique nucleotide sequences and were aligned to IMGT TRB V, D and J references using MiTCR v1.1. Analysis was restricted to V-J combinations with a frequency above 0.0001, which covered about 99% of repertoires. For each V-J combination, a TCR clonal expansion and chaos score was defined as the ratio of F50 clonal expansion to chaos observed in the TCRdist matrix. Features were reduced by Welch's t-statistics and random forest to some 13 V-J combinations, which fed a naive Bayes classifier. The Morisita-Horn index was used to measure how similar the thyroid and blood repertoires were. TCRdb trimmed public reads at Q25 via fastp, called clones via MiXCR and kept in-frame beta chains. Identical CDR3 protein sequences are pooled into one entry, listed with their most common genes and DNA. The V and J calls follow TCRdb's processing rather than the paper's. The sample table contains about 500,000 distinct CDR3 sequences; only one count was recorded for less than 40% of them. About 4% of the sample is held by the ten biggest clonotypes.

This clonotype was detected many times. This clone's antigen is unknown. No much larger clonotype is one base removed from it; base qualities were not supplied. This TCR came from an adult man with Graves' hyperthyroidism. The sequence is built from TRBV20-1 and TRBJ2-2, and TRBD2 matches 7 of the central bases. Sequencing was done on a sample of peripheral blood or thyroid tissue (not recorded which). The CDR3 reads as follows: CSATSVTSNTGELFF. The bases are TGCAGTGCTACCTCTGTGACTAGCAACACCGGGGAGCTGTTTTTT.